The present entry profiles one T cell receptor (beta chain) with its context. The antigen remains unidentified. The record originates from a study of T cell therapy after organ transplantation. CDR1 MGHRA and CDR2 YSYEKL come from the germline V gene. CDR3 size: 15 residues. The V gene lost 8 bases and the J gene lost 0 bases, with 14 bases spanning the gap. Sequencing used immunoSEQ multiplex PCR; TCRdb keeps in-frame clones, though not all of them. Here the sample spans about 50,000 clones, roughly 93% being singletons. This receptor was identified in a human patient who had received a solid organ transplant and had CMV disease. This rearrangement joins TRBV4-1 to TRBJ2-1; D ambiguous. This specimen was CD8+ T cells from blood, taken before autologous CMV-specific T cell therapy. CDR3 loop: CASAAMALSYNEQFF. As DNA, the CDR3 is TGCGCCAGCGCGGCTATGGCGCTCTCCTACAATGAGCAGTTCTTC.